These T cell receptor beta chains were read from a single sample in a study of blood T cell repertoires in COVID-19. Data came from immunoSEQ multiplex PCR; TCRdb stores just in-frame clones and leaves some out. In the table there are 290,000 or so clones, about nine tenths of which are singletons. The sequencing input was PBMCs or T cells enriched from blood (not recorded which). These receptors were obtained from a woman aged 18-29 years who had recovered from COVID-19. The CDR3 runs from the conserved cysteine through the conserved F or W. The D gene is left open where the match is weak. Only part of the rows carry a size: once, few, many, or a class if the clone is expanded.

j_call	v_call	d_call	clone_size	cdr3_aa	cdr3_nt
TRBJ1-4	TRBV19	-	many	CASRPLGETNEKLFF	TGTGCCAGTAGGCCTCTCGGGGAGACTAATGAAAAACTGTTTTTT
TRBJ1-3	TRBV27	-	-	CASSLGGGSGNTIYF	TGTGCCAGCAGTTTGGGGGGGGGCTCTGGAAACACCATATATTTT
TRBJ2-3	TRBV6-8	-	-	CASLSADTQYF	TGTGCCAGCCTCAGCGCAGATACGCAGTATTTT
TRBJ1-1	TRBV7-9	-	-	CASSSPRNMNTEAFF	TGTGCCAGCAGCTCACCCCGCAACATGAACACTGAAGCTTTCTTT
TRBJ2-3	TRBV5-1	-	-	CASSLEDRISTDTQYF	TGCGCCAGCAGCTTGGAAGACAGAATTAGCACAGATACGCAGTATTTT
TRBJ2-7	TRBV28	TRBD1	-	CASHIARGPYEQYF	TGTGCCAGCCATATAGCAAGGGGGCCCTACGAGCAGTACTTC
TRBJ1-5	TRBV6-5	TRBD1	-	CASRTGSYQPQHF	TGTGCCAGCAGGACAGGGTCATATCAGCCCCAGCATTTT
TRBJ2-1	TRBV28	TRBD2	few	CASSQLGVSETGTSGGSNEQFF	TGTGCCAGCAGCCAACTCGGGGTCTCCGAAACCGGGACTAGCGGGGGCTCCAATGAGCAGTTCTTC
TRBJ2-5	TRBV29-1	-	-	CSVGARGRQETQYF	TGCAGCGTGGGTGCCAGGGGCAGACAAGAGACCCAGTACTTC
TRBJ1-5	TRBV10-3	-	-	CAIRKGLDNQPQHF	TGTGCCATCAGAAAGGGGTTAGACAATCAGCCCCAGCATTTT
TRBJ1-2	TRBV24-1	TRBD1	-	CATSDLGQGAGYTF	TGTGCCACCAGTGATTTGGGACAGGGGGCTGGCTACACCTTC
TRBJ1-2	TRBV6-5	-	few	CASSYRRSNYGYTF	TGTGCCAGCAGTTACAGGAGATCTAACTATGGCTACACCTTC
TRBJ1-4	TRBV4-3	-	-	CASSRVGAPNEKLFF	TGCGCCAGCAGCCGTGTGGGGGCCCCTAATGAAAAACTGTTTTTT
TRBJ1-4	TRBV15	TRBD1	-	CATSRGLVGQNNEKLFF	TGTGCCACCAGCAGAGGGTTGGTGGGACAGAATAATGAAAAACTGTTTTTT
TRBJ2-3	TRBV2	-	-	CASSELRRTDTQYF	TGTGCCAGCAGTGAACTCCGTCGCACAGATACGCAGTATTTT
TRBJ2-7	TRBV27	-	-	CASSLRAAYEQYF	TGTGCCAGCAGTTTGAGGGCTGCCTACGAGCAGTACTTC
TRBJ2-5	TRBV2	-	-	CASSEARSFETQYF	TGTGCCAGCAGTGAAGCGAGAAGTTTTGAGACCCAGTACTTC
TRBJ2-7	TRBV5-6	TRBD1	-	CASSSGTGSTEQYF	TGTGCCAGCAGCTCCGGGACAGGATCCACCGAGCAGTACTTC
TRBJ2-1	TRBV6-2/TRBV6-3	-	-	CASSQTGYEQFF	TGTGCCAGCAGTCAAACAGGTTATGAGCAGTTCTTC
TRBJ2-1	TRBV20-1	-	-	CSARPQEFF	TGCAGTGCTAGACCCCAGGAGTTCTTC
TRBJ2-7	TRBV14	-	-	CASSQLPTPSLEQYF	TGTGCCAGCAGCCAACTGCCGACACCAAGCCTCGAGCAGTACTTC
TRBJ2-1	TRBV7-2	TRBD2	-	CASSLGTSGNEQFF	TGTGCCAGCAGCTTAGGGACTAGCGGGAATGAGCAGTTCTTC
TRBJ1-1	TRBV7-6	TRBD1	-	CASSLALDRVYTEAFF	TGTGCCAGCAGCTTAGCCTTAGACAGGGTATACACTGAAGCTTTCTTT
TRBJ2-5	TRBV18	TRBD2	-	CASSPRDGGGTQYF	TGTGCCAGCTCACCAAGGGACGGCGGGGGGACCCAGTACTTC
TRBJ1-1	TRBV5-6	TRBD1	once	CASSFRDRAEAFF	TGTGCCAGCAGCTTCCGGGACAGGGCTGAAGCTTTCTTT
TRBJ2-1	TRBV7-9	TRBD2	-	CASSLAGSGRISYNEQFF	TGTGCCAGCAGCTTAGCGGGTAGCGGGAGGATCTCCTACAATGAGCAGTTCTTC
TRBJ2-1	TRBV12-3/TRBV12-4	-	once	CAISSGSYNEQFF	TGTGCCATAAGCTCCGGCTCCTACAATGAGCAGTTCTTC
TRBJ2-4	TRBV21-1	-	-	CASSKKTGQGLAKNIQYF	TGTGCCAGCAGCAAAAAAACTGGGCAGGGTCTAGCCAAAAACATTCAGTACTTC
TRBJ2-3	TRBV7-2	TRBD1	-	CASSHTGGRTDTQYF	TGTGCCAGCAGTCATACAGGGGGACGCACAGATACGCAGTATTTT
TRBJ2-1	TRBV11-3	TRBD1	-	CASSLDNPQGAEQFF	TGTGCCAGCAGCTTAGATAACCCGCAGGGGGCTGAGCAGTTCTTC
TRBJ1-2	TRBV9	-	-	CASSPRDYGYTF	TGTGCCAGCAGCCCCCGGGACTATGGCTACACCTTC
TRBJ2-6	TRBV5-8	-	once	CASNQWGANVLTF	TGTGCCAGCAATCAGTGGGGGGCCAACGTCCTGACTTTC
TRBJ2-7	TRBV28	TRBD2	-	CASSLGLALYEQYF	TGTGCCAGCAGTTTGGGACTAGCTCTCTACGAGCAGTACTTC
TRBJ2-3	TRBV6-5	-	-	CASSYSGPATDTQYF	TGTGCCAGCAGTTACAGCGGCCCGGCGACAGATACGCAGTATTTT
TRBJ1-4	TRBV4-3	TRBD1	-	CASSQLDRGLVNEKLFF	TGCGCCAGCAGCCAGCTCGACAGGGGGCTTGTTAATGAAAAACTGTTTTTT
TRBJ2-1	TRBV19	-	-	CASKHGSGEQFF	TGTGCCAGTAAACACGGCTCGGGTGAGCAGTTCTTC
TRBJ1-2	TRBV6-4	-	-	CASRPPVRANYGYTF	TGTGCCAGCAGACCACCGGTCAGGGCAAACTATGGCTACACCTTC
TRBJ2-7	TRBV12-5	TRBD1	-	CASGKTGGEPYEQYF	TGTGCTAGTGGCAAAACAGGGGGCGAACCCTACGAGCAGTACTTC
TRBJ2-3	TRBV18	TRBD2	-	CASSPSRLAGVEVADTQYF	TGTGCCAGCTCACCAAGCCGACTAGCGGGGGTTGAAGTAGCAGATACGCAGTATTTT
TRBJ2-5	TRBV5-1	TRBD2	-	CASSWGLAGETQYF	TGCGCCAGCAGCTGGGGACTAGCTGGAGAGACCCAGTACTTC
TRBJ1-1	TRBV9	-	-	CASAPAGDISEAFF	TGTGCCAGCGCCCCCGCAGGGGATATTTCTGAAGCTTTCTTT
TRBJ2-5	TRBV5-6	TRBD2	-	CASSFTGRGETQYF	TGTGCCAGCAGCTTTACGGGGAGGGGAGAGACCCAGTACTTC
TRBJ2-3	TRBV10-3	TRBD2	-	CACGLAGDAASTDTQYF	TGTGCTTGCGGACTAGCGGGGGATGCGGCTAGCACAGATACGCAGTATTTT
TRBJ1-2	TRBV18	-	once	CASSPAQGEGYTF	TGTGCCAGCTCACCAGCCCAGGGTGAAGGCTACACCTTC
TRBJ2-7	TRBV28	-	-	CASSPGGWYEQYF	TGTGCCAGCAGTCCCGGAGGGTGGTACGAGCAGTACTTC
TRBJ2-2	TRBV9	-	-	CASSVSTGQGRVTGELFF	TGTGCCAGCAGCGTTTCGACAGGCCAAGGGCGAGTCACCGGGGAGCTGTTTTTT
TRBJ2-1	TRBV9	TRBD2	few	CASSLSGGAYNEQFF	TGTGCCAGCAGTTTAAGCGGGGGGGCCTACAATGAGCAGTTCTTC
TRBJ2-3	TRBV10-3	TRBD1	few	CAISNRGRDSDTQYF	TGTGCCATCAGCAACAGGGGGCGCGACTCAGATACGCAGTATTTT
TRBJ1-1	TRBV27	TRBD1	-	CASAAGTGGFTEAFF	TGTGCCAGCGCCGCCGGGACAGGGGGCTTTACTGAAGCTTTCTTT
TRBJ2-3	TRBV28	-	-	CASRRDNTDTQYF	TGTGCCAGCAGACGGGACAACACAGATACGCAGTATTTT
TRBJ1-1	TRBV2	TRBD1	-	CASSERERQGPNTEAFF	TGTGCCAGCAGTGAAAGGGAACGACAGGGACCAAACACTGAAGCTTTCTTT
TRBJ2-1	TRBV5-1	TRBD2	-	CASSRALAGINEQFF	TGCGCCAGCAGCCGGGCGCTAGCGGGTATCAATGAGCAGTTCTTC
TRBJ2-2	TRBV30	-	-	CAWSTTDTGELFF	TGTGCCTGGAGTACCACAGACACCGGGGAGCTGTTTTTT
TRBJ2-1	TRBV11-2	-	-	CASSLVGYNEQFF	TGTGCCAGCAGCTTAGTCGGCTACAATGAGCAGTTCTTC
TRBJ2-3	TRBV6-4	TRBD2	-	CASSERGGTDTQYF	TGTGCCAGCAGTGAGCGGGGGGGCACAGATACGCAGTATTTT
TRBJ2-3	TRBV6-5	-	-	CASSPQGANTDTQYF	TGTGCCAGCAGTCCTCAGGGCGCCAACACAGATACGCAGTATTTT
TRBJ2-5	TRBV11-3	TRBD2	-	CASSPRDYGETQYF	TGTGCCAGCAGCCCGCGGGACTATGGGGAGACCCAGTACTTC